The following is a TCR beta chain sequence with its context. This CDR3 is built from 13 residues. The ends were cut back, 1 base at V and 6 bases at J, with 9 bases in the middle. Per germline, CDR1 MNHNS and CDR2 SASEGT. It was with random hexamers that roughly 0.45 to 1 ug RNA was reverse transcribed. The CDR3 of TCR beta was amplified by immunoSEQ multiplex PCR across 54 Vbeta and 13 Jbeta. In TCRdb, the immunoSEQ multiplex PCR reads were re-called with MiXCR into one record per CDR3 protein. The sample records 50,000 or so distinct CDR3 sequences, 80% to 95% being singletons. This record comes from a study of CD8 T cells in Susac syndrome. Negative isolation was used for CD8+ and CD4+ T cells and FACS enrichment for TEMRA cells.

The chain is built from TRBV6-1 and TRBJ1-1; the D is unclear. This TCR derives from a human donor in good health. The sample was CD8+ T cells from PBMCs. The CDR3 DNA reads as TGTGCCAGCAGTGAAGGAGGTGGGGCTGAAGCTTTCTTT. Protein product: CASSEGGGAEAFF.